The next 18 T cell receptor beta chains were all read from a single sample in a study of blood T cells in healthy people across ages. Using a J-beta primer mix together with a sample-barcoded 5' primer, a second PCR was run for roughly 7 to 11 cycles. One entry per CDR3 protein, called by TCRdb with MiXCR from the 5' RACE reads. The top ten clones hold 15% of a sample with about 700,000 distinct CDR3 sequences, roughly 32% of them seen once. The sequenced sample consisted of blood. The receptors derive from a woman aged 80 or over in good health.

The gene calls are TRBV20-1 and TRBJ2-7, with D possibly called TRBD1 or TRBD2 (6 bases each). V dropped 5 bases and J dropped 1 base, with 15 bases sitting between them. Per germline, CDR1 DFQATT and CDR2 SNEGSKA (reference sequence). This CDR3 region has 14 residues. CDR3 protein: CSAQGGSNSYEQYF. The DNA of the CDR3 is TGCAGTGCTCAAGGGGGGTCAAATTCCTACGAGCAGTACTTC.

There are many counts of this clonotype. V usage is TRBV6-2 or TRBV6-3 and J usage is TRBJ1-6; possible D gene TRBD1, 6 bases. The CDR3 is 14 amino acids. V lost 6 bases and J lost 5, with 11 bases in between. Germline CDR1 and CDR2: MNHEY and SVGEGT. The CDR3 region is CASRTGTNNSPLHF. The CDR3 DNA reads as TGTGCCAGCAGAACAGGGACAAATAATTCACCCCTCCACTTT.

Comments on this clonotype: A much larger clone lies one base from this, so it may be a read error. This chain joins TRBV28 and TRBJ2-1; D tentatively reads TRBD1 or TRBD2 (5 bases each). This CDR3 region has 14 residues. Looked up from germline, CDR1 is MDHEN and CDR2 is SYDVKM. CDR3 amino acids: CAGSPMGAYNEQFF. DNA for the CDR3: TGTGCCGGCAGTCCCATGGGGGCCTACAATGAGCAGTTCTTC. The entire variable domain, with the rest obtained from reference TRBV28 and TRBJ2-1, is as follows: DVKVTQSSRYLVKRTGEKVFLECVQDMDHENMFWYRQDPGLGLRLIYFSYDVKMKEKGDIPEGYSVSREKKERFSLILESASTNQTSMYLCAGSPMGAYNEQFFGPGTRLTVL.

The CDR3 region is CASSRMGQSHTYGYTF. In nucleotides, the CDR3 is TGTGCCAGCAGCCGTATGGGACAGAGCCATACCTATGGCTACACCTTC. The V gene is TRBV7-9, the J gene TRBJ1-2; 7 bases are a match to TRBD1. The CDR3 totals 16 residues. Germline lookup yields CDR1 SEHNR and CDR2 FQNEAQ (reference sequence). V lost 5 bases to trimming and J lost 4 bases; unmatched junction nucleotides: 13.

This clonotype turned up a few times. As DNA, the CDR3 is TGTGCCAGCAGCGCCGTAGCCTGGTTAGGGTCGGATTCACCCCTCCACTTT. Translation gives CASSAVAWLGSDSPLHF. This sequence joins TRBV7-2 and TRBJ1-6; D uncertain. The germline V gene has CDR1 SGHTA and CDR2 FQGNSA. CDR3 length: 17 residues. The V end lost 5 bases, the J end lost 8 bases, and 22 bases lay between the germline ends.

In this sample, this clonotype turned up many times. The V and J genes are TRBV7-2 and TRBJ2-1, with TRBD2 matching 7 bases. Trimming removed 7 bases from V and 7 bases from J; junction bases left unmatched: 10. The CDR3 length is 14 residues. The germline V gene has CDR1 SGHTA and CDR2 FQGNSA. The CDR3 DNA follows: TGTGCCAGCAAGGAGCGGGGATTGAGGAATGAGCAGTTCTTC. Its translation: CASKERGLRNEQFF.

The count of this clonotype is one. One base away lies a much larger clone, so this may be a sequencing read error. The chain recombines TRBV4-2 with TRBJ2-5; 9 nucleotides agree with TRBD1. J lost 0 bases, V lost 4 bases, and 12 bases had no gene match. Germline V gives CDR1 LGHNA, CDR2 YNFKEQ. The length of the CDR3 is 18 residues. The CDR3 protein is CASSLLSPGQGNQETQYF. CDR3 coding DNA: TGTGCCAGCAGCCTCCTCAGTCCGGGACAGGGAAACCAAGAGACCCAGTACTTC.

This clonotype appeared many times. The chain has TRBV10-3 and TRBJ2-3; 9 nucleotides line up with TRBD2. This CDR3 has 15 amino acids. The J segment lost 4 bases and the V segment lost 4 bases, leaving 6 bases of the junction unmatched. Germline CDR1 reads ENHRY; CDR2 reads SYGVKD. CDR3 protein: CAISGTSESPDTQYF. The CDR3 bases are TGTGCCATCAGTGGGACTAGCGAAAGTCCAGATACGCAGTATTTT.

This clonotype was seen many times. The chain recombines TRBV12-3 or TRBV12-4 with TRBJ2-3; 10 bases match TRBD1. This CDR3 is built from 15 residues. The V gene end was trimmed by 6 bases and the J gene end by 3 bases; junction bases not matched to a gene: 6. CDR3 sequence (DNA): TGTGCCAGCAGCCCCAGGACAGGGGGGACAGATACGCAGTATTTT. This sequence encodes CASSPRTGGTDTQYF.

There are a few counts of this clonotype. The rearrangement joins TRBV7-9 to TRBJ1-1; D gene ambiguous. Between the trimmed V and J ends, which lost 5 bases and 1 base, there was a span of 8 bases. Germline V gene data show CDR1 as SEHNR and CDR2 as FQNEAQ (reference sequence). CDR3 length: 13 amino acids. The CDR3 spells CASSTDGNTEAFF. CDR3 DNA: TGTGCCAGCAGCACGGACGGGAACACTGAAGCTTTCTTT.

This clonotype was seen only a few times. A single base separates this from a much larger clone, so it may be a read error. The chain carries TRBV4-2 and TRBJ2-3; possible D gene TRBD2, 6 bases. CDR3 length equals 16 residues. Germline values: CDR1 LGHNA, CDR2 YNFKEQ. CDR3 nucleotide sequence: TGTGCCAACAGCCAAGATCCCGGCGGGGACGCAGATACGCAGTATTTT. Amino acids: CANSQDPGGDADTQYF.

The CDR3 bases are TGCAGCGTTGATGACGAGCGAAGTACGGTAGACGAGCAGTACTTC. Protein product: CSVDDERSTVDEQYF. This chain joins TRBV29-1 and TRBJ2-7; D ambiguous. The V end was cut by 3 bases, the J end by 5 bases, with 20 bases between. Germline assignment: CDR1 SQVTM and CDR2 ANQGSEA. This CDR3 region has 15 residues.

This chain uses TRBV6-5 with TRBJ1-2; D gene uncertain. V lost 8 bases to trimming and J lost 7 bases, with 14 bases between them. The germline gives CDR1 MNHEY, CDR2 SVGAGI. This CDR3 is 12 amino acids long. CDR3 DNA: TGTGCCAGCCTTTCCTCTTCGAGTGGCTACACCTTC. It translates to CASLSSSSGYTF.

The chain employs TRBV5-5 and TRBJ1-4; D is ambiguous. Trimming shortened V by 1 base and J by 4 bases, and 8 bases separated the two germline ends. The CDR3 length is 14 residues. The germline gives CDR1 SGHKS, CDR2 YYEKEE (reference sequence). Here the CDR3 DNA reads TGTGCCAGCAGCTTGACAACTAGTAATGAAAAACTGTTTTTT. Translation gives CASSLTTSNEKLFF. Looking up the rest from reference TRBV5-5 and TRBJ1-4 gives the full variable domain: DAGVTQSPTHLIKTRGQQVTLRCSPISGHKSVSWYQQVLGQGPQFIFQYYEKEERGRGNFPDRFSARQFPNYSSELNVNALLLGDSALYLCASSLTTSNEKLFFGSGTQLSVL.

This clonotype was recorded many times. The chain is built from TRBV20-1 and TRBJ2-1, with TRBD2 identical over 10 bases. This CDR3 is 17 amino acids long. CDR1 is DFQATT and CDR2 is SNEGSKA in the germline V gene (reference sequence). V shed 2 bases, J shed 6 bases, and the junction held 13 bases outside the gene matches. The CDR3 spells CSARRLAGDFSPNEQFF. The CDR3 nucleotides read TGCAGTGCTAGAAGGCTAGCGGGGGACTTTTCACCCAATGAGCAGTTCTTC.

For this clonotype: One junction end disagrees with the germline gene, perhaps due to a read error. The V call is TRBV20-1, the J call TRBJ2-5; TRBD2 is a possible D gene (6 bases). This CDR3 contains 15 residues. Germline CDR1 DFQATT, CDR2 SNEGSKA (reference sequence). CDR3 sequence (DNA): TGCAGTGCTGGAGATCTACGCGGGGTCCAAGAGACCCAGTACTTC. Translated, it gives CSAGDLRGVQETQYF.

This clonotype was found many times. The genes are TRBV5-1 and TRBJ2-7, with D uncertain. V gave up 0 bases and J gave up 7 bases, with 8 bases separating them. The CDR3 length is 12 residues. Germline V gene lookup returns CDR1 SGHRS and CDR2 YFSETQ. As DNA, the CDR3 is TGCGCCAGCAGCTTGGGTACACGGGAGCAGTACTTC. Its protein product is CASSLGTREQYF.

This clonotype has only a few counts. CDR3 nucleotide sequence: TGTGCCAGCAGAGAAAGGCTGCTCACTGAAGCTTTCTTT. Translated, it gives CASRERLLTEAFF. This chain joins TRBV2 and TRBJ1-1; unclear D gene. Germline lookup yields CDR1 SNHLY and CDR2 FYNNEI. V dropped 6 bases and J dropped 4 bases, with 12 bases sitting between them. This CDR3 has 13 amino acids.